This T cell receptor beta chain was identified during a study of T cells expressing NK-cell markers. This CDR3 is built from 16 residues. CDR1 and CDR2 (germline): SEHNR, FQNEAQ (reference sequence). TCRdb re-called the 5' RACE reads and gives one entry per CDR3 protein, without DNA. This repertoire includes hundreds of thousands of distinct CDR3 sequences. General observations from the study: In roughly 6 donors, dominant CD3+CD56+NKG2C+ clones formed about 1.0-7.0% of CD8+ cells.

In regard to this clonotype: Its antigen is still unknown.

This rearrangement joins TRBV7-9 to TRBJ2-5; checking the TCRdb D call of TRBD2 is not possible without DNA. Sequencing was performed on blood T cells: a sorted CD56 or NKG2C T cell subset, CD4+ or CD8+ T cells, or bulk PBMC T cells (not recorded which). The source of this sequence is a woman aged 18-70 years in good health. CDR3 sequence: CASSRRTSGDQETQYF.